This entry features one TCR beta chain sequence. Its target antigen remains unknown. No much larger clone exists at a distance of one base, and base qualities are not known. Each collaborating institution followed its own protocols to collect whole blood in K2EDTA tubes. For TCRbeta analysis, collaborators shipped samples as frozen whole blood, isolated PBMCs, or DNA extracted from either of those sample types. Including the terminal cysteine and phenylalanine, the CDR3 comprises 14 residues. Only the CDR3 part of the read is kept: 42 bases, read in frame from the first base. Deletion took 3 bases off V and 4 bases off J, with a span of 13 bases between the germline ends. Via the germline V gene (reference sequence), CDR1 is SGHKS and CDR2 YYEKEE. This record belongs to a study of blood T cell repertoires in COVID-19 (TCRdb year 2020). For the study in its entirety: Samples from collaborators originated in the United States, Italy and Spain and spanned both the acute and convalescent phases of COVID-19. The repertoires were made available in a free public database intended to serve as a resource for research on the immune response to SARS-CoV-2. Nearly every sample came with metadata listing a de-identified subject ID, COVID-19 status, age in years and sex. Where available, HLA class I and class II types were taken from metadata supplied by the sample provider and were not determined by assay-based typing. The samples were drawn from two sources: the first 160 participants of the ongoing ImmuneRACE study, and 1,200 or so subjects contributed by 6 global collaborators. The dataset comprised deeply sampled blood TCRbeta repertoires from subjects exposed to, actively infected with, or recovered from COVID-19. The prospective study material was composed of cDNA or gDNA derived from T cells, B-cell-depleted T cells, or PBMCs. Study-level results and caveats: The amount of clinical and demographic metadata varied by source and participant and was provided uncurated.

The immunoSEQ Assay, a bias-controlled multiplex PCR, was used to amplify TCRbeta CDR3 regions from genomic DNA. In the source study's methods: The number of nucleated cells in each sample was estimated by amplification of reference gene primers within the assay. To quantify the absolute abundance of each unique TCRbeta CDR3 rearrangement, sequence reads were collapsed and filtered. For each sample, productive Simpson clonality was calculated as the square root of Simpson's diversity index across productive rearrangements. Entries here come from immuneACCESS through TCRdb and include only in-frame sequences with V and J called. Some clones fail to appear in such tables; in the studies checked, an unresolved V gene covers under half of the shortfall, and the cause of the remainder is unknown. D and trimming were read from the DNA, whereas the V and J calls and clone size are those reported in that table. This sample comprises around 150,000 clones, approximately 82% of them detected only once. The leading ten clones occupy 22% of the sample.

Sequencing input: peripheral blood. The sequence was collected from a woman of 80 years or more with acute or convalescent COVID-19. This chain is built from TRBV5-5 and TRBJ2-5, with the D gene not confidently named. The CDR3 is CASSYSGFGETQYF. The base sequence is TGTGCCAGCAGCTACTCAGGATTCGGAGAGACCCAGTACTTC.